The T cell receptor beta chain described here comes from a study of OX40 agonist ivuxolimab in advanced cancers. Assay: immunoSEQ multiplex PCR; the TCRdb copy retains only in-frame clones and omits some. The sample carries 65,000 to 95,000 clones, more than 70% recorded once. V was clipped by 1 base and J by 7 bases, with 17 bases between them. The CDR3 is made up of 16 amino acids. Germline V gene data show CDR1 as MNHNS and CDR2 as SASEGT. This receptor was taken from an adult with an advanced solid tumor such as melanoma, head and neck, liver or kidney cancer. V gene TRBV6-1 combines with J gene TRBJ2-1; tentative D call: TRBD2 (7 bases). Here the sequenced sample was CD4+ or CD8+ T cells sorted from blood, taken in a trial of the OX40 agonist ivuxolimab. The CDR3 protein is CASSEGGGSPTNEQFF. CDR3 DNA sequence: TGTGCCAGCAGTGAAGGGGGGGGCAGTCCTACGAATGAGCAGTTCTTC.